The 31 T cell receptor beta chains in this list originate from one sample, sequenced in a study of OX40 agonist ivuxolimab in advanced cancers. TCRdb keeps only in-frame clones here, not all; method: immunoSEQ multiplex PCR. The table shows roughly 67,000 clones, with around 86% occurring only once. The source was CD4+ or CD8+ T cells sorted from blood, collected in a trial of the OX40 agonist ivuxolimab. These TCRs come from an adult with an advanced solid tumor such as melanoma, head and neck, liver or kidney cancer.

The rearrangement uses TRBV28 and TRBJ1-5; D uncertain. Trimming left V 4 bases short and J 3 bases short, with 13 bases between. The CDR3 totals 15 residues. Per the germline V gene, CDR1 is MDHEN and CDR2 is SYDVKM. The CDR3 coding sequence is TGTGCCAGCAGTTCTATTGGCGGGGTCAATCAGCCCCAGCATTTT. It codes for CASSSIGGVNQPQHF.

This chain joins TRBV5-1 and TRBJ1-6; 9 bases line up with TRBD1. The CDR3 spans 15 residues. J lost 2 bases, V lost 4 bases, and 1 base had no gene match. The germline V gene has CDR1 SGHRS and CDR2 YFSETQ. CDR3 in DNA: TGCGCCAGCAGCCGGACAGGGGCCTATAATTCACCCCTCCACTTT. Protein product: CASSRTGAYNSPLHF. Full variable domain (rest looked up from reference TRBV5-1 and TRBJ1-6): KAGVTQTPRYLIKTRGQQVTLSCSPISGHRSVSWYQQTPGQGLQFLFEYFSETQRNKGNFPGRFSGRQFSNSRSEMNVSTLELGDSALYLCASSRTGAYNSPLHFGNGTRLTVT.

The V and J genes are TRBV7-2 and TRBJ1-4, with TRBD1 identical over 7 bases. Per germline, CDR1 SGHTA and CDR2 FQGNSA. The CDR3 spans 16 residues. Germline trimming cut 2 bases from V and 6 bases from J; bases unmatched to any gene: 9. The CDR3 coding sequence is TGTGCCAGCAGCTTAAACCTACAGGGGCGGGATGAAAAACTGTTTTTT. Translation: CASSLNLQGRDEKLFF.

The chain joins TRBV12-5 to TRBJ2-1; possible D gene TRBD1, 6 bases. Trimming left V 5 bases short and J 13 bases short, with 15 bases between. This CDR3 comprises 12 residues. Germline V gene data show CDR1 as LGHNT and CDR2 as FRNRAP. CDR3 in DNA: TGTGCTAGTGGTCCGGATACAGGGTCTCAGTTCTTC. Amino acids: CASGPDTGSQFF.

This chain connects TRBV9 to TRBJ2-1; tentative D call: TRBD1 (6 bases). This CDR3 comprises 12 residues. Trimming cost V 4 bases and J 8 bases, with 10 bases left between them. Germline V lookup: CDR1 SGDLS, CDR2 YYNGEE. Here the CDR3 reads CASSIRGDEQFF. CDR3 coding DNA: TGTGCCAGCAGCATCAGGGGTGATGAGCAGTTCTTC.

With regard to this clone: In the same sample, other DNA sequences code for this CDR3. V gene TRBV19 combines with J gene TRBJ2-5, with D unresolved. The CDR3 spans 13 residues. V lost 1 base and J 1 base, leaving 4 bases between the germline ends. CDR1 LNHDA and CDR2 SQIVND come from the germline V gene (reference sequence). CDR3 sequence: CASSIGRQETQYF. DNA for the CDR3: TGTGCCAGTAGTATAGGCCGCCAAGAGACCCAGTACTTC.

The chain joins TRBV9 to TRBJ2-3, with 7 nucleotides matching TRBD2. Trimming removed 0 bases from V and 1 base from J; junction bases left unmatched: 8. Per germline, CDR1 SGDLS and CDR2 YYNGEE. This CDR3 has 17 amino acids. CDR3 in amino acids: CASSVAGLAVGTDTQYF. The CDR3 region has the DNA TGTGCCAGCAGCGTAGCTGGGCTAGCGGTAGGCACAGATACGCAGTATTTT.

In DNA form, the CDR3 reads TGTGCCAGCAGCTCCAGGGATAGCAATCAGCCCCAGCATTTT. It encodes CASSSRDSNQPQHF. J is TRBJ1-5 and V is TRBV5-4; maybe TRBD1 (5 bases). In germline, CDR1 is SGHNT, CDR2 YYREEE (reference sequence). The CDR3 spans 14 residues. Trimming stripped 3 bases from V and 0 bases from J, with 7 bases between.

The genes are TRBV2 and TRBJ2-1, with 8 bases identical to TRBD1. V lost 6 bases, J lost 15 bases, and 13 bases stayed unmatched. CDR3 size: 13 residues. Germline CDR1 is SNHLY and CDR2 is FYNNEI. The CDR3 coding sequence is TGTGCCAGCAGGGCGACGGTACAGGGGGTGATGTTCTTC. Amino acids: CASRATVQGVMFF.

V and J are TRBV30 and TRBJ1-1, with TRBD1 matching over 7 bases. Per the germline V gene, CDR1 is GTSNPN and CDR2 is SVGIG (reference sequence). Trimming took 4 bases from V and 10 from J; bases not matched to a gene: 6. The CDR3 sequence is 11 residues long. The CDR3 protein is CAWTTGVLAFF. DNA for the CDR3: TGTGCCTGGACAACAGGGGTTCTAGCTTTCTTT.

V usage is TRBV10-1 and J usage is TRBJ1-4; D is uncertain. CDR3 length: 16 amino acids. V was cut by 2 bases and J by 1 base, with 11 bases left in between. The germline gives CDR1 WNHNN, CDR2 SYGVQD (reference sequence). DNA for the CDR3: TGCGCCAGCAGTGAGCAACAAGGTGGAACTAATGAAAAACTGTTTTTT. Encoded protein: CASSEQQGGTNEKLFF.

This clone was counted a single time. The chain carries TRBV7-2 and TRBJ1-5, with D possibly TRBD1 on 6 matching bases. Germline CDR1 reads SGHTA; CDR2 reads FQGNSA. The CDR3 extends over 14 amino acids. The V end lost 6 bases, the J end lost 2 bases, and 11 bases lay between the germline ends. This CDR3 reads CASSRGGRNQPQHF. The DNA for the CDR3 is TGTGCCAGCAGTCGAGGGGGACGCAATCAGCCCCAGCATTTT.

The chain links TRBV18 to TRBJ2-7; perhaps D is TRBD1 or TRBD2 (6 bases each). Germline CDR1 is KGHSH and CDR2 is LQKENI. Deletions cut 4 bases from V and 2 bases from J, with 27 bases between. The CDR3 is 19 amino acids. CDR3 loop: CASSHSGGGGGRQTYEQYF. Here the CDR3 DNA reads TGTGCCAGCTCACACTCCGGTGGAGGTGGGGGGCGGCAGACCTACGAGCAGTACTTC.

The chain has TRBV4-3 and TRBJ1-1; 8 positions agree with TRBD1. The CDR3 runs 14 residues. J lost 4 bases, V lost 4 bases, and 5 bases had no gene match. Germline V lookup: CDR1 LGHNA, CDR2 YSLEER. CDR3: CASSPTGASTEAFF. The CDR3 nucleotides are TGCGCCAGCAGCCCGACAGGGGCGAGCACTGAAGCTTTCTTT.

The chain employs TRBV10-1 and TRBJ2-1; a weak D match, TRBD1 (6 bases). Trimming cost V 8 bases and J 3 bases, with 11 bases left between them. Germline V gene lookup returns CDR1 WNHNN and CDR2 SYGVQD (reference sequence). The CDR3 length is 13 residues. The CDR3 spells CASGDIGYNEQFF. CDR3 bases: TGCGCCAGCGGGGACATAGGCTACAATGAGCAGTTCTTC.

This rearrangement joins TRBV9 to TRBJ1-3; the D is unclear. The CDR3 loop spans 14 amino acids. The V end was cut by 0 bases, the J end by 2 bases, with 6 bases between. Germline CDR1 SGDLS, CDR2 YYNGEE. CDR3 nucleotide sequence: TGTGCCAGCAGCGTAGGGCAACCTGGAAACACCATATATTTT. Protein product: CASSVGQPGNTIYF.

This sequence joins TRBV6-1 and TRBJ1-2; D might be TRBD1 (5 bases). V shed 3 bases and J shed 3 bases, with 14 bases lying between them. CDR1 and CDR2 from the germline V gene are MNHNS and SASEGT. This CDR3 region has 15 residues. This CDR3 is CASSEPGVRDYGYTF. The CDR3 DNA is TGTGCCAGCAGTGAGCCGGGGGTTAGGGACTATGGCTACACCTTC.

This chain connects TRBV11-2 to TRBJ1-6, with D perhaps TRBD1 (5 bases). V lost 3 bases, J lost 3 bases, and 15 bases lay in between. This CDR3 has 17 amino acids. CDR1 is SGHAT, CDR2 FQNNGV, per germline. The CDR3 is CASSLDAGTFYNSPLHF. Here the CDR3 DNA reads TGTGCCAGCAGCTTGGACGCAGGGACCTTCTATAATTCACCCCTCCACTTT. Supplemented by reference TRBV11-2 and TRBJ1-6, the full variable domain reads EAGVAQSPRYKIIEKRQSVAFWCNPISGHATLYWYQQILGQGPKLLIQFQNNGVVDDSQLPKDRFSAERLKGVDSTLKIQPAKLEDSAVYLCASSLDAGTFYNSPLHFGNGTRLTVT.

The chain links TRBV18 to TRBJ2-4; a possible D gene is TRBD2 (6 bases). Trimming removed 6 bases at V and 2 bases at J, with 14 bases between. Germline V CDR1 and CDR2: KGHSH, LQKENI. This CDR3 is 15 amino acids long. For the CDR3, the DNA is TGTGCCAGCTCCCGGAGGGTCACTCCCAAAAACATTCAGTACTTC. Translating it yields CASSRRVTPKNIQYF.

This clone showed up just a few times. The chain uses TRBV9 and TRBJ1-1; D uncertain. V lost 4 bases and J lost 7, with 17 bases in between. CDR3 length equals 14 residues. Germline CDR1 and CDR2: SGDLS and YYNGEE. The CDR3 nucleotides read TGTGCCAGCAGCTTCCTTTGGGGAGGAGGTGAAGCTTTCTTT. It specifies CASSFLWGGGEAFF.

The chain links TRBV5-1 to TRBJ1-1; D gene uncertain. Germline CDR1 is SGHRS and CDR2 is YFSETQ. The V and J ends lost 4 bases and 3 bases respectively, with 13 bases between them. The CDR3 is 14 amino acids. CDR3 residues: CASSDKSVDTEAFF. CDR3 DNA: TGCGCCAGCAGCGATAAGAGTGTGGACACTGAAGCTTTCTTT.

The chain combines TRBV7-9 with TRBJ2-1, with 8 bases matching TRBD1. Germline V lookup: CDR1 SEHNR, CDR2 FQNEAQ (reference sequence). This CDR3 region has 16 residues. V was pared by 4 bases and J by 0 bases, with 5 bases of the junction left unmatched. CDR3 in DNA: TGTGCCAGCAGCTCCAACAGGGGGAGCTCCTACAATGAGCAGTTCTTC. Protein product: CASSSNRGSSYNEQFF. The full variable domain, completed using reference TRBV7-9 and TRBJ2-1, is DTGVSQNPRHKITKRGQNVTFRCDPISEHNRLYWYRQTLGQGPEFLTYFQNEAQLEKSRLLSDRFSAERPKGSFSTLEIQRTEQGDSAMYLCASSSNRGSSYNEQFFGPGTRLTVL.

This clone showed up just a few times. V and J are TRBV7-9 and TRBJ2-5; a weak D match, TRBD2 (7 bases). The CDR3 is 13 amino acids. Germline V gene data show CDR1 as SEHNR and CDR2 as FQNEAQ (reference sequence). Trimming removed 5 bases from V and 5 bases from J, with 12 bases in between. CDR3 loop: CASSRGAQETQYF. The CDR3 region has the DNA TGTGCCAGCAGCCGGGGGGCCCAGGAGACCCAGTACTTC. Using reference TRBV7-9 and TRBJ2-5 for the parts outside the CDR3, the full variable domain is DTGVSQNPRHKITKRGQNVTFRCDPISEHNRLYWYRQTLGQGPEFLTYFQNEAQLEKSRLLSDRFSAERPKGSFSTLEIQRTEQGDSAMYLCASSRGAQETQYFGPGTRLLVL.

J is TRBJ1-2 and V is TRBV9; 9 bases are shared with TRBD1. Trimming at V came to 4 bases and at J to 5 bases, leaving 3 bases not matched to a gene. CDR1 and CDR2 (germline): SGDLS, YYNGEE. CDR3 size: 13 residues. CDR3 sequence: CASSFGQGYGYTF. DNA for the CDR3: TGTGCCAGCAGCTTTGGACAGGGGTATGGCTACACCTTC.

As regards this clone: The sample contains more than one DNA sequence encoding this CDR3. This chain connects TRBV18 to TRBJ2-1; possibly TRBD2 for D (6 bases). Trimming took off 2 bases at V and 10 bases at J, with 6 bases between the two ends. The germline V gene has CDR1 KGHSH and CDR2 LQKENI. This CDR3 has 11 residues. CDR3 sequence (DNA): TGTGCCAGCTCACCAGCGGGAGAGCAGTTCTTC. Translating gives CASSPAGEQFF.

This clone showed up just once. The genes are TRBV28 and TRBJ2-5; D perhaps matches TRBD1 (6 bases). This CDR3 has 16 residues. The V end was cut by 6 bases, the J end by 2 bases, with 19 bases between. Looked up from germline, CDR1 is MDHEN and CDR2 is SYDVKM. The CDR3 DNA sequence: TGTGCCAGCAGCTCGGATACGGGACACCATCAAGAGACCCAGTACTTC. This sequence encodes CASSSDTGHHQETQYF.

The V call is TRBV6-1, the J call TRBJ2-7, with 12 bases lining up with TRBD2. Losses at the gene ends were 3 bases for V and 0 bases for J; bases not matched to a gene: 3. CDR3 length: 16 residues. CDR1 and CDR2 (germline): MNHNS, SASEGT. This chain's CDR3 is CASSERTSGTSYEQYF. CDR3 DNA: TGTGCCAGCAGTGAGAGGACTAGCGGGACCTCCTACGAGCAGTACTTC.

CDR3 in DNA: TGTGCCAGCAGCTTAGATCGGATTAACTATGGCTACACCTTC. Its translation is CASSLDRINYGYTF. The chain recombines TRBV11-2 with TRBJ1-2, with D uncertain. Germline-derived CDR1 and CDR2 are SGHAT and FQNNGV. The CDR3 spans 14 residues. V lost 0 bases and J 1 base, leaving 6 bases between the germline ends.

The rearrangement joins TRBV5-1 to TRBJ2-3; D gene ambiguous. CDR1 and CDR2 (germline): SGHRS, YFSETQ. The CDR3 has 15 residues. Trimming left V 0 bases short and J 3 bases short, with 11 bases between. DNA for the CDR3: TGCGCCAGCAGCTTGGCCGATGTGAGGACAGATACGCAGTATTTT. This gives the protein CASSLADVRTDTQYF.

This chain connects TRBV11-3 to TRBJ2-7; either TRBD1 or TRBD2 may fit D (5 bases each). V lost 1 base, J lost 6 bases, and 10 bases lay in between. CDR1 is SGHNT and CDR2 is YENEEA in the germline V gene. CDR3 length: 13 amino acids. The CDR3 reads CASSLVRGGEQYF. CDR3 sequence (DNA): TGTGCCAGCAGCTTAGTACGTGGGGGCGAGCAGTACTTC.

The V gene is TRBV19, the J gene TRBJ1-4, with 10 bases aligning to TRBD1. The CDR3 extends over 19 amino acids. With V trimmed by 6 bases and J by 3 bases, 16 bases remained unmatched. CDR1 and CDR2 from the germline V gene are LNHDA and SQIVND (reference sequence). The CDR3 region is CASRPLIKGQGMSNEKLFF. Here the CDR3 DNA reads TGTGCCAGTAGACCCCTCATCAAGGGACAGGGGATGTCTAATGAAAAACTGTTTTTT.